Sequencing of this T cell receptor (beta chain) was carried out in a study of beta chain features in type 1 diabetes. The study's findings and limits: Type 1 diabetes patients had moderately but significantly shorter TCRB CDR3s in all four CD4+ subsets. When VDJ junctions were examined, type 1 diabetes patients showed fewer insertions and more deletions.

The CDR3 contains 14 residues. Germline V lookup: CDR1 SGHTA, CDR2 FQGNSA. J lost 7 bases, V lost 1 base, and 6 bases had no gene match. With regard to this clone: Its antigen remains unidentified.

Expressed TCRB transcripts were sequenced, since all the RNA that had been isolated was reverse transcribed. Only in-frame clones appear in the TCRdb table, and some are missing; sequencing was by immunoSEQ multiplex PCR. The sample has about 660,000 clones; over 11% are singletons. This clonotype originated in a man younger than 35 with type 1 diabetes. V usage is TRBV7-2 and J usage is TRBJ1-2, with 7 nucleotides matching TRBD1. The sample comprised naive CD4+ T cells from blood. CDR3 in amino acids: CASSLGPGQPGYTF. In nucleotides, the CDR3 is TGTGCCAGCAGCTTAGGCCCGGGACAGCCTGGCTACACCTTC.